A selection of T cell receptor beta chains follows, all from one sample in a study of T cell repertoires in aging, cancer and after chemotherapy. TCRdb re-analysed the multiplex PCR reads in MiXCR, keeping a single row per CDR3 protein. The sample lists 10,000 to 15,000 distinct CDR3 sequences; roughly 36% were seen once. Sequencing input: blood. Receptors originate from a human donor in good health. The donor label of this sample is uncertain. Each CDR3 is given with its conserved first and last residue. Only part of the rows carry a size: once, few, many, or a class if the clone is expanded.

clone size: few
V gene: TRBV24-1
J gene: TRBJ2-5
CDR3 protein: CATSDSKGVETQYF

clone size: medium-sized
V gene: TRBV6-5
J gene: TRBJ2-5
CDR3 protein: CASSWATEGSAQYF

clone size: NA
V gene: TRBV19
J gene: TRBJ1-2
CDR3 protein: CASSPGGGGYTF

clone size: few
V gene: TRBV11-1
J gene: TRBJ2-7
CDR3 protein: CASSLARGDEQYF

clone size: few
V gene: TRBV11-3
J gene: TRBJ2-1
CDR3 protein: CASRPLSGRNVGEQFF

clone size: NA
V gene: TRBV4-2
J gene: TRBJ2-1
CDR3 protein: CASSHGSGTGGNEQFF

clone size: NA
V gene: TRBV12-3/TRBV12-4
J gene: TRBJ1-3
CDR3 protein: CASQTSRAGNTIYF

clone size: NA
V gene: TRBV11-2
J gene: TRBJ2-1
CDR3 protein: CASRTGLAGVFEQFF

clone size: medium-sized
V gene: TRBV19
J gene: TRBJ2-2
CDR3 protein: CASSAGELFF

clone size: NA
V gene: TRBV6-4
J gene: TRBJ1-5
CDR3 protein: CASTDRNGYQPQHF

clone size: few
V gene: TRBV5-4
J gene: TRBJ2-5
CDR3 protein: CASSPAAGGPGGRETQYF

clone size: NA
V gene: TRBV30
J gene: TRBJ2-5
CDR3 protein: CAWSQSRRGGEETQYF

clone size: NA
V gene: TRBV13
J gene: TRBJ2-5
CDR3 protein: CASSLAGGLRAETQYF

clone size: once
V gene: TRBV18
J gene: TRBJ1-4
CDR3 protein: CASSPRDPKLNEKLFF

clone size: NA
V gene: TRBV11-3
J gene: TRBJ1-6
CDR3 protein: CASSLSSYNSPLHF

clone size: few
V gene: TRBV6-1
J gene: TRBJ2-4
CDR3 protein: CASSEGTSGKNIQYF

clone size: few
V gene: TRBV6-1
J gene: TRBJ2-1
CDR3 protein: CASSASWTRREQFF

clone size: NA
V gene: TRBV6-5
J gene: TRBJ2-7
CDR3 protein: CASSLDSGSILKKEQYF

clone size: NA
V gene: TRBV30
J gene: TRBJ1-1
CDR3 protein: CAWRLNRGTEAFF

clone size: NA
V gene: TRBV21-1
J gene: TRBJ1-3
CDR3 protein: CASSKVSDGVSGNTIYF

clone size: NA
V gene: TRBV6-5
J gene: TRBJ2-3
CDR3 protein: CASSLAGGGDTQYF

clone size: NA
V gene: TRBV5-1
J gene: TRBJ2-3
CDR3 protein: CASSPLRGPGEDTQYF

clone size: medium-sized
V gene: TRBV6-5
J gene: TRBJ2-5
CDR3 protein: CASSPLPDRGQTQYF